The 26 T cell receptor beta chains presented below share a single source sample, sequenced in a study of blood T cell repertoires in COVID-19. Generated by immunoSEQ multiplex PCR, the TCRdb table keeps only in-frame clones and is missing some. The sample shows approximately 98,000 clones, about two thirds of them seen only once. The sequenced sample was peripheral blood. The origin of the receptors is a woman aged 40 to 49 with acute or convalescent COVID-19.

The chain links TRBV19 to TRBJ2-3; 9 bases fit TRBD1. The CDR3 is made up of 15 amino acids. V shed 5 bases and J 6 bases; nucleotides not matched to a gene: 9. Germline CDR1 and CDR2: LNHDA and SQIVND (reference sequence). The CDR3 here is CASSREDRGFDTQYF. The CDR3 region has the DNA TGTGCCAGTAGTCGAGAGGACAGGGGTTTCGATACGCAGTATTTT.

This clone was observed once. V usage is TRBV5-1 and J usage is TRBJ2-4, with 9 bases that match TRBD2. Per the germline V gene, CDR1 is SGHRS and CDR2 is YFSETQ. The CDR3 contains 16 residues. V shed 1 base and J 8 bases; nucleotides not matched to a gene: 10. The CDR3 is CASSLTSGAGGDIQYF. The CDR3 nucleotides read TGCGCCAGCAGCTTGACCAGCGGCGCGGGGGGGGACATTCAGTACTTC.

The CDR3 loop reads CASIRSLNYGYTF. The CDR3 coding sequence is TGTGCCAGTATCAGGTCCTTGAACTATGGCTACACCTTC. This chain uses TRBV19 with TRBJ1-2; unclear D gene. The CDR3 consists of 13 residues. Germline CDR1 reads LNHDA; CDR2 reads SQIVND (reference sequence). Trimming took off 7 bases at V and 2 bases at J, with 11 bases between the two ends.

The chain carries TRBV10-1 and TRBJ2-2; 9 positions agree with TRBD1. The germline gives CDR1 WNHNN, CDR2 SYGVQD (reference sequence). This CDR3 has 16 residues. The trim removed 6 bases at V and 1 base at J, leaving 6 bases unmatched. The CDR3 loop is CASSRGGQGNTGELFF. As DNA, the CDR3 is TGCGCCAGCAGCCGAGGGGGACAGGGGAACACCGGGGAGCTGTTTTTT.

The chain combines TRBV7-2 with TRBJ2-1, with 11 bases lining up with TRBD2. This CDR3 comprises 15 residues. With 5 bases clipped from V and 7 bases from J, the junction kept 7 bases outside the gene matches. The germline gives CDR1 SGHTA, CDR2 FQGNSA. The CDR3, as DNA: TGTGCCAGCAGCCTTATAGCGGGGGGGCCTAATGAGCAGTTCTTC. Its translation: CASSLIAGGPNEQFF.

This clone was counted between two and nine times. The gene calls are TRBV10-2 and TRBJ1-3, with TRBD1 matching 9 bases. V trimming: 6 bases; J trimming: 4 bases; junction bases outside the gene matches: 7. The CDR3 loop spans 15 amino acids. CDR1 WSHSY and CDR2 SAAADI come from the germline V gene. The CDR3 coding sequence is TGCGCCAGCAGCCTGAGTACAGGGGGCGGAAACACCATATATTTT. It codes for CASSLSTGGGNTIYF.

The chain recombines TRBV18 with TRBJ1-4; unclear D gene. This CDR3 comprises 13 residues. Looked up from germline, CDR1 is KGHSH and CDR2 is LQKENI. V was trimmed by 6 bases and J by 6 bases, leaving 11 bases between them. The CDR3, as DNA: TGTGCCAGCTCTCCGGGGAAGGATGAAAAACTGTTTTTT. This codes for CASSPGKDEKLFF.

This clone was seen once. The chain is built from TRBV28 and TRBJ2-3, with a weak D call TRBD2 (5 bases). V was cut by 7 bases and J by 6 bases, with 23 bases left in between. From germline, CDR1 is MDHEN and CDR2 SYDVKM. The CDR3 spans 16 residues. DNA of the CDR3: TGTGCCAGCAAGGGTTCAGGCCCGGGAACCGGGGATACGCAGTATTTT. Its protein is CASKGSGPGTGDTQYF.

The V call is TRBV5-1, the J call TRBJ2-2, with D tentatively TRBD1 (6 bases). The length of the CDR3 is 17 residues. The V gene's germline CDR1 is SGHRS and CDR2 YFSETQ. V lost 0 bases and J lost 8, with 20 bases in between. The CDR3 nucleotides are TGCGCCAGCAGCTTGGATATCGGTTGGGGGACATCGGGGGAGCTGTTTTTT. Protein: CASSLDIGWGTSGELFF.

The CDR3 reads CASSSQGATNEKLFF. CDR3 DNA sequence: TGCGCCAGCAGCTCGCAAGGGGCGACTAATGAAAAACTGTTTTTT. This rearrangement joins TRBV5-1 to TRBJ1-4, with D perhaps matching TRBD1 (5 bases). Trimming took 3 bases from V and 2 from J, leaving 11 bases between them. The CDR3 loop spans 15 amino acids. CDR1 SGHRS and CDR2 YFSETQ come from the germline V gene.

This sequence joins TRBV6-5 and TRBJ2-5; D is unclear. V was cut by 4 bases and J by 5 bases, with 8 bases left in between. There are 12 residues in the CDR3. Germline-derived CDR1 and CDR2 are MNHEY and SVGAGI. The CDR3 nucleotides read TGTGCCAGCAGTTCCTCGAGTGAGACCCAGTACTTC. It specifies CASSSSSETQYF.

This rearrangement joins TRBV30 to TRBJ2-2, with 7 bases fitting TRBD1. In germline, CDR1 is GTSNPN, CDR2 SVGIG (reference sequence). The CDR3 consists of 15 residues. V lost 2 bases, J lost 6 bases, and 9 bases stayed unmatched. The CDR3 DNA reads TGTGCCTGGAGTCGACAGGGAACCGTTTCCGGGGAGCTGTTTTTT. As protein: CAWSRQGTVSGELFF. Full variable domain (remainder filled in from reference TRBV30 and TRBJ2-2): SQTIHQWPATLVQPVGSPLSLECTVEGTSNPNLYWYRQAAGRGLQLLFYSVGIGQISSEVPQNLSASRPQDRQFILSSKKLLLSDSGFYLCAWSRQGTVSGELFFGEGSRLTVL.

The chain has TRBV5-4 and TRBJ1-1; TRBD1 aligns across 11 bases. The V segment lost 2 bases and the J segment 5 bases; nucleotides outside the gene matches: 5. This CDR3 contains 15 residues. Germline assignment: CDR1 SGHNT and CDR2 YYREEE (reference sequence). This CDR3 is CASSFGTGGDTEAFF. The CDR3 DNA reads TGTGCCAGCAGCTTTGGGACAGGGGGGGATACTGAAGCTTTCTTT.

This clone was counted a few times. The gene calls are TRBV19 and TRBJ1-6; D gene unclear. Trimming cost V 4 bases and J 5 bases, with 9 bases left between them. The CDR3 loop spans 14 amino acids. The germline gives CDR1 LNHDA, CDR2 SQIVND (reference sequence). CDR3 in DNA: TGTGCCAGTAGTAACCCGCCTAATAATTCACCCCTCCACTTT. This codes for CASSNPPNNSPLHF.

This clone was detected a few times. The rearrangement links TRBV19 to TRBJ1-5; TRBD1 agrees at 7 bases. V lost 5 bases to trimming and J lost 5 bases; unmatched junction nucleotides: 6. Germline V gene sequence: CDR1 LNHDA, CDR2 SQIVND (reference sequence). The CDR3 covers 14 residues. In DNA, the CDR3 is TGTGCCAGTAGTTACAGGGGAGTGGATCAGCCCCAGCATTTT. Encoded protein: CASSYRGVDQPQHF.

The chain carries TRBV7-2 and TRBJ2-1, with TRBD1 matching over 7 bases. Trimming removed 5 bases from V and 0 bases from J; junction bases left unmatched: 7. Germline V gene lookup returns CDR1 SGHTA and CDR2 FQGNSA. The CDR3 loop spans 16 amino acids. The CDR3 bases are TGTGCCAGCAGCAGACGGGACAGTCCCTCCTACAATGAGCAGTTCTTC. Encoded protein: CASSRRDSPSYNEQFF.

The chain combines TRBV7-9 with TRBJ2-3, with 7 bases identical to TRBD2. The CDR3 consists of 15 residues. V lost 10 bases and J lost 0; bases outside the gene matches: 10. The germline CDR1 and CDR2 sequences are SEHNR and FQNEAQ (reference sequence). CDR3 nucleotide sequence: TGTGCCATCCCCTCGGGGCGGGGGAGCACAGATACGCAGTATTTT. Its translation is CAIPSGRGSTDTQYF.

CDR3 bases: TGTGCCAGCAGCCGCGGGGTGGGGACCCAGTACTTC. Translating it yields CASSRGVGTQYF. The chain links TRBV5-8 to TRBJ2-5; D perhaps matches TRBD2 (6 bases). The V gene lost 4 bases and the J gene lost 7 bases, with 11 bases spanning the gap. CDR1 SGHTS and CDR2 YDEGEE come from the germline V gene. CDR3 length equals 12 residues.

The rearrangement joins TRBV28 to TRBJ2-7; 11 bases are a match to TRBD1. CDR3 length: 15 residues. The ends lost 7 bases at V and 4 bases at J; junction bases unmatched: 9. Germline V gene lookup returns CDR1 MDHEN and CDR2 SYDVKM. Written as DNA, the CDR3 is TGTGCCAGCATCCCCGGGACAGGGGGAATTTACGAGCAGTACTTC. Translated, it gives CASIPGTGGIYEQYF. Based on the CDR3 plus reference TRBV28 and TRBJ2-7, the full variable domain is DVKVTQSSRYLVKRTGEKVFLECVQDMDHENMFWYRQDPGLGLRLIYFSYDVKMKEKGDIPEGYSVSREKKERFSLILESASTNQTSMYLCASIPGTGGIYEQYFGPGTRLTVT.

The V and J genes are TRBV3-1 (or the pseudogene TRBV3-2) and TRBJ1-5, with D maybe TRBD1 (6 bases). The V gene lost 0 bases and the J gene lost 7 bases, with 10 bases spanning the gap. The CDR3 runs 14 residues. From germline, CDR1 is LGHDT and CDR2 YNNKEL (reference sequence). Here the CDR3 DNA reads TGTGCCAGCAGCCAAGAGGGCAGGGGCCAGCCCCAGCATTTT. Its translation is CASSQEGRGQPQHF.

This clone was detected a few times. V usage is TRBV28 and J usage is TRBJ1-2; no clear D. This CDR3 has 13 residues. V was shortened by 6 bases and J by 6 bases, with 14 bases between the two germline ends. Germline-derived CDR1 and CDR2 are MDHEN and SYDVKM. CDR3 protein: CASRTGLSDGYTF. The DNA for the CDR3 is TGTGCCAGCAGAACGGGGTTATCCGATGGCTACACCTTC.

The chain employs TRBV5-4 and TRBJ2-3; TRBD2 is a possible D gene (6 bases). V was trimmed by 8 bases and J by 0 bases, leaving 10 bases between them. CDR1 and CDR2 from the germline V gene are SGHNT and YYREEE (reference sequence). The CDR3 contains 13 residues. CDR3 in amino acids: CASRDSSTDTQYF. The CDR3 DNA sequence: TGTGCCAGTCGGGACTCAAGCACAGATACGCAGTATTTT. The entire variable domain, with the rest obtained from reference TRBV5-4 and TRBJ2-3, is as follows: ETGVTQSPTHLIKTRGQQVTLRCSSQSGHNTVSWYQQALGQGPQFIFQYYREEENGRGNFPPRFSGLQFPNYSSELNVNALELDDSALYLCASRDSSTDTQYFGPGTRLTVL.

The chain couples TRBV4-1 to TRBJ1-1; D is ambiguous. V dropped 0 bases and J dropped 5 bases, with 7 bases sitting between them. In germline, CDR1 is MGHRA, CDR2 YSYEKL. This CDR3 is built from 13 residues. Written as DNA, the CDR3 is TGCGCCAGCAGCCAAGAGTATATTACTGAAGCTTTCTTT. Translating gives CASSQEYITEAFF.

The chain has TRBV2 and TRBJ2-5, with unresolved D. V lost 8 bases and J lost 5, with 12 bases in between. Germline V CDR1 and CDR2: SNHLY, FYNNEI. This CDR3 contains 12 residues. Written as DNA, the CDR3 is TGTGCCAGCTCTAGTGGAAAGGAGACCCAGTACTTC. It translates to CASSSGKETQYF.

This chain joins TRBV28 and TRBJ2-7; 7 positions agree with TRBD1. Germline V CDR1 and CDR2: MDHEN, SYDVKM. This CDR3 region has 14 residues. After removal of 5 bases from V and 2 bases from J, the junction contained 6 bases not matched to a gene. CDR3 DNA: TGTGCCAGCAGTCCCGGGACAGTCCCCTACGAGCAGTACTTC. Residues: CASSPGTVPYEQYF.

This clone was picked up a small number of times. The chain carries TRBV7-9 and TRBJ2-7; 7 bases line up with TRBD1. The CDR3 consists of 14 residues. Germline CDR1 is SEHNR and CDR2 is FQNEAQ (reference sequence). V was pared by 5 bases and J by 4 bases, with 8 bases of the junction left unmatched. In DNA, the CDR3 is TGTGCCAGCAGCCCCCGGGACAGACTTTACGAGCAGTACTTC. It encodes CASSPRDRLYEQYF. The full variable domain, completed using reference TRBV7-9 and TRBJ2-7, is DTGVSQNPRHKITKRGQNVTFRCDPISEHNRLYWYRQTLGQGPEFLTYFQNEAQLEKSRLLSDRFSAERPKGSFSTLEIQRTEQGDSAMYLCASSPRDRLYEQYFGPGTRLTVT.